This T cell receptor beta chain was found in a study of radiotherapy plus CTLA-4 blockade in lung cancer. Study-wide background: Objective response rate was roughly 19%; disease control rate, around 31%. General study points: Peripheral blood showed expansion of tumor-derived TCR clones after radiotherapy and ipilimumab. Early blood T cell clone changes and increased post-radiation serum interferon-beta were reportedly the strongest response predictors.

The CDR3 sequence is 15 residues long. Trimming took 5 bases from V and 5 from J; bases not matched to a gene: 7. CDR1 and CDR2 from the germline V gene are MNHEY and SMNVEV (reference sequence). Participants had chemo-refractory metastatic non-small-cell lung cancer and were treated with focal radiation plus ipilimumab CTLA-4 blockade. Regarding this clone: Antigen specificity is unknown.

The method was immunoSEQ multiplex PCR; TCRdb's version includes in-frame clones alone and lacks a portion of them. The table has tens of thousands of clones, 70% to 90% seen once; the top ten hold around 4.9%. This TCR came from a human donor with non-small cell lung cancer whose response to radiotherapy plus ipilimumab could not be evaluated. The rearrangement joins TRBV27 to TRBJ2-3, with TRBD2 matching over 10 bases. Source: peripheral blood, taken from a patient treated with radiotherapy plus ipilimumab. This CDR3 reads CASSPPSGSEDTQYF. DNA for the CDR3: TGTGCCAGCAGTCCACCTAGCGGGAGTGAAGATACGCAGTATTTT.